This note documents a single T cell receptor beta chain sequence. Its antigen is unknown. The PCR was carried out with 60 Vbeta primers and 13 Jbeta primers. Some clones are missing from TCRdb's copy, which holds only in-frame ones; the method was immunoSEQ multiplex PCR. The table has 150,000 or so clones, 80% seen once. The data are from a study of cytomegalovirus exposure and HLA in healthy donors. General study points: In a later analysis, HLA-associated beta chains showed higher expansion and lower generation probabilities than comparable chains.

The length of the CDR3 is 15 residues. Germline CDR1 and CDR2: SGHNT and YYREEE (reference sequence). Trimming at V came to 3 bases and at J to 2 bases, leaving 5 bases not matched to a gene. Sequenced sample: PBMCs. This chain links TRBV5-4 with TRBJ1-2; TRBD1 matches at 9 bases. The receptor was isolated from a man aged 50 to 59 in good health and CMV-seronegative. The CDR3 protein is CASSWRTGANYGYTF. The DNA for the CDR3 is TGTGCCAGCAGCTGGAGGACAGGGGCGAACTATGGCTACACCTTC.